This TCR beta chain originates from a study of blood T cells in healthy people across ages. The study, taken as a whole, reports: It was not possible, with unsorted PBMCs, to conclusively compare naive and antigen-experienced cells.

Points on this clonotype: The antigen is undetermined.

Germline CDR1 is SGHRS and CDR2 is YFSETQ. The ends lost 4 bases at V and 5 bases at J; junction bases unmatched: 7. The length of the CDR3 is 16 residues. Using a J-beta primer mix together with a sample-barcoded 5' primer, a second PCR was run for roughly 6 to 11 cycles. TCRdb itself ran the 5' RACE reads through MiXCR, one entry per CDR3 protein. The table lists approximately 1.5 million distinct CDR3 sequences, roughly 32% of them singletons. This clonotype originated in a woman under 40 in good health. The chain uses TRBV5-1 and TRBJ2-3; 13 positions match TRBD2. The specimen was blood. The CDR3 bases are TGCGCCAGCAGCCCCGGGACTAGCGGGATTGGAGATACGCAGTATTTT. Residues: CASSPGTSGIGDTQYF.